Below are 24 T cell receptor beta chains sequenced from a single sample in a study of regulatory T cells in long-lasting Graves disease. Sequencing libraries for TCR beta were prepared with iRepertoire HTBI primers and Arm-PCR of CDR3 regions. TCRdb itself ran the multiplex PCR reads through MiXCR, one entry per CDR3 protein. Among approximately 270,000 distinct CDR3 sequences listed, more than 15% were seen once. The time point was: newly diagnosed GD, antithyroid drugs for less than 3 months. Following extraction of RNA from PBMCs, that RNA was used to make the TCR library. These data were likewise used in another study, on T cells in Graves' hyperthyroidism and ophthalmopathy.

This specimen was peripheral blood mononuclear cells (PBMCs), taken at new diagnosis, from a patient treated with antithyroid drugs. These receptors were taken from a woman in her twenties or thirties with Graves disease.

This clonotype was detected ten times or more. The genes are TRBV2 and TRBJ2-7; no firm D call. This CDR3 contains 10 residues. The germline V gene has CDR1 SNHLY and CDR2 FYNNEI. Trimming pared 6 bases from V and 4 bases from J, leaving 4 bases between. This chain's CDR3 is CASSEYEQYF. The CDR3 bases are TGTGCCAGCAGCGAGTACGAGCAGTACTTC.

This chain uses TRBV4-1 with TRBJ2-1; tentative D call: TRBD1 (7 bases). Germline V gene data show CDR1 as MGHRA and CDR2 as YSYEKL. This CDR3 contains 15 residues. Trimming pared 4 bases from V and 8 bases from J, leaving 18 bases between. CDR3 protein: CASSRLGRGRHEQFF. Written as DNA, the CDR3 is TGCGCCAGCAGCCGGTTAGGCAGGGGGAGGCATGAGCAGTTCTTC.

To note about this clonotype: A far larger clone lies a single base away; this is likely a read error. V is TRBV11-3 and J is TRBJ2-5; 16 bases line up with TRBD2. There are 18 residues in the CDR3. Germline V gene lookup returns CDR1 SGHNT and CDR2 YENEEA. CDR3 sequence: CTSSLGGTSGGAGETQYF. The CDR3 DNA follows: TGTACCAGCAGCTTAGGAGGGACTAGCGGGGGGGCGGGAGAGACCCAGTACTTC.

As concerns this clonotype: A far larger clone is only one base removed, so a read error is likely. The DNA of the CDR3 is TGTGCCAGCAGTGAGGAGAGGGACAAGAAGCGGGCGGGCACTGAAGCTTTCTTT. Translated, it gives CASSEERDKKRAGTEAFF. This sequence joins TRBV6-1 and TRBJ1-1, with a tentative D call TRBD1 (6 bases). CDR1 is MNHNS and CDR2 is SASEGT in the germline V gene. The CDR3 totals 18 residues. V lost 3 bases and J lost 4, with 24 bases in between.

This clonotype was recorded at least ten times. J is TRBJ1-2 and V is TRBV29-1; no firm D call. The V end was cut by 1 base, the J end by 6 bases, with 12 bases between. Germline V gene lookup returns CDR1 SQVTM and CDR2 ANQGSEA. CDR3 length equals 13 residues. In DNA, the CDR3 is TGCAGCGTTGAAGTCGGGCTGGTCGATGGCTACACCTTC. This translates into CSVEVGLVDGYTF. Full variable domain (remainder filled in from reference TRBV29-1 and TRBJ1-2): SAVISQKPSRDICQRGTSLTIQCQVDSQVTMMFWYRQQPGQSLTLIATANQGSEATYESGFVIDKFPISRPNLTFSTLTVSNMSPEDSSIYLCSVEVGLVDGYTFGSGTRLTVV.

This clonotype has a count of ten or more. This sequence joins TRBV20-1 and TRBJ2-7; the D call may be TRBD1 or TRBD2 (6 bases each). Germline V gives CDR1 DFQATT, CDR2 SNEGSKA (reference sequence). This CDR3 has 14 residues. V was trimmed by 3 bases and J by 4 bases, leaving 16 bases between them. Written as DNA, the CDR3 is TGCAGTGCTAGGAAGGGGGGAATGACGTACGAGCAGTACTTC. Translated, it gives CSARKGGMTYEQYF.

Ten or more counts support this clonotype. The V gene is TRBV11-1, the J gene TRBJ1-2; D gene uncertain. CDR3 length equals 14 residues. Trimming pared 5 bases from V and 8 bases from J, leaving 18 bases between. Germline CDR1 is SGHAT and CDR2 is FQDESV (reference sequence). CDR3 amino acids: CASSVGIWGEGYTF. The CDR3 coding sequence is TGTGCCAGCAGCGTAGGAATTTGGGGTGAAGGCTACACCTTC.

This clonotype was observed many times. V usage is TRBV20-1 and J usage is TRBJ2-3; D not certain. The V gene's germline CDR1 is DFQATT and CDR2 SNEGSKA (reference sequence). The length of the CDR3 is 12 residues. V was shortened by 7 bases and J by 2 bases, with 10 bases between the two germline ends. The CDR3 is CSVTGSTDTQYF. Written as DNA, the CDR3 is TGCAGTGTCACCGGTTCCACAGATACGCAGTATTTT.

This clonotype was observed many times. The chain combines TRBV4-2 with TRBJ1-2, with a tentative D call TRBD1 (5 bases). Looked up from germline, CDR1 is LGHNA and CDR2 is YNFKEQ. The CDR3 is made up of 16 amino acids. Trimming removed 1 base at V and 3 bases at J, with 15 bases between. The CDR3 DNA is TGTGCCAGCAGCCAAGCCGAGGGGCAGAGGGACTATGGCTACACCTTC. It is translated as CASSQAEGQRDYGYTF.

This clonotype was detected ten times or more. This chain joins TRBV7-2 and TRBJ2-7, with TRBD2 matching 8 bases. Germline trimming cut 5 bases from V and 6 bases from J; bases unmatched to any gene: 3. CDR3 length: 12 amino acids. Germline CDR1 SGHTA, CDR2 FQGNSA. The CDR3 bases are TGTGCCAGCAGCATACGGGAGGGCGAGCAGTACTTC. Translating gives CASSIREGEQYF.

This clonotype was seen repeatedly, ten times or more. V is TRBV13 and J is TRBJ2-3; no definite D call. The CDR3 runs to 13 residues. Looked up from germline, CDR1 is PRHDT and CDR2 is FYEKMQ (reference sequence). The V end lost 7 bases, the J end lost 6 bases, and 14 bases lay between the germline ends. Written as DNA, the CDR3 is TGTGCCAGCACTGACATTTTGGGGGATACGCAGTATTTT. It specifies CASTDILGDTQYF.

This chain links TRBV28 with TRBJ2-5, with 7 bases fitting TRBD2. CDR3 size: 16 residues. Unmatched junction bases numbered 15, after V lost 5 bases and J lost 6 bases. The V gene's germline CDR1 is MDHEN and CDR2 SYDVKM. The CDR3 DNA follows: TGTGCCAGCAGTAAGTCCGGGACTACGTCAGTGAAGACCCAGTACTTC. Translation: CASSKSGTTSVKTQYF.

The chain carries TRBV20-1 and TRBJ2-6; D is possibly TRBD2 (6 bases). The ends were cut back, 3 bases at V and 0 bases at J, with 6 bases in the middle. This CDR3 contains 14 residues. Germline values: CDR1 DFQATT, CDR2 SNEGSKA (reference sequence). The DNA of the CDR3 is TGCAGTGCTAGGGGGGGCTCTGGGGCCAACGTCCTGACTTTC. Its translation is CSARGGSGANVLTF.

This clonotype was seen only a few times. The chain has TRBV20-1 and TRBJ1-1; 8 nucleotides align to TRBD1. The CDR3 has 17 residues. Germline assignment: CDR1 DFQATT and CDR2 SNEGSKA (reference sequence). The junction had 12 bases not matched to a gene; V was cut back by 3 bases and J by 0 bases. Here the CDR3 reads CSASPYDRGSMNTEAFF. The CDR3 DNA reads TGCAGTGCTAGTCCCTATGACAGGGGTAGCATGAACACTGAAGCTTTCTTT.

This clonotype has a single count. The CDR3 loop reads CASSVRDYIRDGYTF. The CDR3 nucleotides read TGTGCCAGCAGCGTGAGAGATTATATCCGCGATGGCTACACCTTC. The chain combines TRBV9 with TRBJ1-2; D is uncertain. The ends were cut back, 2 bases at V and 6 bases at J, with 17 bases in the middle. Germline assignment: CDR1 SGDLS and CDR2 YYNGEE. There are 15 residues in the CDR3.

Comments on this clonotype: This likely reflects a read error, since a far larger clone is one base away. The chain employs TRBV7-9 and TRBJ2-1; 11 positions agree with TRBD2. The CDR3 runs 15 residues. The J segment lost 3 bases and the V segment lost 5 bases, leaving 3 bases of the junction unmatched. Per germline, CDR1 SEHNR and CDR2 FQNEAQ (reference sequence). The DNA of the CDR3 is TGTGCCAGCAGCGTGGGACTAGCGGTCTACAATGAGCAGTTCTTC. Translated, it gives CASSVGLAVYNEQFF.

This clonotype was found many times. The CDR3 region has the DNA TGTGCCAGCAGCGTAACCCCGGACAGGGTTGGTAACGAAAAACTGTTTTTT. Protein product: CASSVTPDRVGNEKLFF. The chain joins TRBV9 to TRBJ1-4; 8 positions agree with TRBD1. Trimming at V came to 1 base and at J to 8 bases, leaving 13 bases not matched to a gene. The CDR3 is 17 residues long. Germline CDR1 and CDR2: SGDLS and YYNGEE.

This clonotype was seen at least ten times. V usage is TRBV6-2 or TRBV6-3 and J usage is TRBJ2-3; the match to TRBD2 covers 8 bases. The length of the CDR3 is 15 residues. The V gene's germline CDR1 is MNHEY and CDR2 SVGEGT. The V gene end was trimmed by 3 bases and the J gene end by 5 bases; junction bases not matched to a gene: 7. The CDR3 loop is CASSYLSGVRDTQYF. For the CDR3, the DNA is TGTGCCAGCAGTTATCTTAGCGGGGTTAGAGATACGCAGTATTTT.

This clonotype showed up many times. The chain joins TRBV18 to TRBJ2-7; D ambiguous. Germline V gene lookup returns CDR1 KGHSH and CDR2 LQKENI. The V gene lost 1 base and the J gene lost 2 bases, with 9 bases spanning the gap. CDR3 size: 14 residues. CDR3 DNA: TGTGCCAGCTCACCACGTCGGCAAGCCTACGAGCAGTACTTC. It specifies CASSPRRQAYEQYF.

This clonotype was counted ten times or more. V gene TRBV27 combines with J gene TRBJ1-5; tentative D call: TRBD1 (6 bases). Trimming removed 1 base at V and 7 bases at J, with 20 bases between. The CDR3 is 17 amino acids. Germline V gene lookup returns CDR1 MNHEY and CDR2 SMNVEV (reference sequence). CDR3 coding DNA: TGTGCCAGCAGTTTATATCCCCATTTTGGCAGGGGACAGCCCCAGCATTTT. Its protein is CASSLYPHFGRGQPQHF.

V is TRBV6-2 or TRBV6-3 and J is TRBJ2-7; 9 nucleotides agree with TRBD1. This CDR3 is 14 amino acids long. CDR1 and CDR2 from the germline V gene are MNHEY and SVGEGT. Trimming removed 8 bases from V and 6 bases from J; junction bases left unmatched: 11. As DNA, the CDR3 is TGTGCCAGCGGATCCGGGACAGGGTTACTCGAGCAGTACTTC. Its protein product is CASGSGTGLLEQYF.

This clonotype has ten or more counts. This chain links TRBV15 with TRBJ2-7; TRBD2 matches 7 bases. The CDR3 spans 16 residues. The germline V gene encodes CDR1 LNHNV and CDR2 YYDKDF (reference sequence). J was trimmed by 4 bases and V by 1 base; bases with no gene match: 10. The CDR3 DNA sequence: TGTGCCACCAGCAGAGCCGTAAATAGCGGGTCTTACGAGCAGTACTTC. The encoded protein is CATSRAVNSGSYEQYF.

This clonotype was counted at least ten times. This chain uses TRBV20-1 with TRBJ2-7; TRBD1 agrees at 9 bases. V shed 5 bases and J 4 bases; nucleotides not matched to a gene: 6. The V gene's germline CDR1 is DFQATT and CDR2 SNEGSKA (reference sequence). The CDR3 length is 13 residues. The CDR3 is CSASGTGRYEQYF. CDR3 nucleotides: TGCAGTGCTTCCGGGACAGGGAGGTACGAGCAGTACTTC.

The chain is built from TRBV19 and TRBJ2-3; TRBD1 or TRBD2 may be the D gene (5 bases each). The CDR3 length is 14 residues. Germline V gene lookup returns CDR1 LNHDA and CDR2 SQIVND (reference sequence). V dropped 5 bases and J dropped 3 bases, with 12 bases sitting between them. CDR3: CASSPGTRTDTQYF. The DNA of the CDR3 is TGTGCCAGTAGTCCGGGGACGAGGACAGATACGCAGTATTTT.